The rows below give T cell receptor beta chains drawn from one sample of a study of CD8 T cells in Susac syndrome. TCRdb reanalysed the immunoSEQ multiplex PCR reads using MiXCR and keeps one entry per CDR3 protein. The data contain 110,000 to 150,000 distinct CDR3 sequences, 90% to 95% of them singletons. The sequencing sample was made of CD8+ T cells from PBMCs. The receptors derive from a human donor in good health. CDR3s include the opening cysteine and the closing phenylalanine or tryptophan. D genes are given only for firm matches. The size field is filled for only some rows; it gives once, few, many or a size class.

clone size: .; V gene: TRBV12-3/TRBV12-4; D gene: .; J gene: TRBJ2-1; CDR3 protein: CASSPGAGSEQFF; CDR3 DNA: TGTGCCAGCAGTCCCGGGGCCGGATCTGAGCAGTTCTTC
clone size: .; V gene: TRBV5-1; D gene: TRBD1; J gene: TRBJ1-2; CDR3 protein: CASSLESGTGYRYTF; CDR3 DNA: TGCGCCAGCAGCTTGGAATCCGGGACAGGGTATCGCTACACCTTC
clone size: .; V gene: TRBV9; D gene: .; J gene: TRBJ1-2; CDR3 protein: CASSVTGIDGYTF; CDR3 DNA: TGTGCCAGCAGCGTAACAGGGATCGATGGCTACACCTTC
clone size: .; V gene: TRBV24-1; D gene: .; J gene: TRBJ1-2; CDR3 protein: CATSDLLPWWGYTF; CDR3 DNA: TGTGCCACCAGTGATTTACTTCCCTGGTGGGGCTACACCTTC
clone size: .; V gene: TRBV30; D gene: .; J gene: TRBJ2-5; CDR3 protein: CAWSRPGARIETQYF; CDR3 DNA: TGTGCCTGGAGTAGGCCAGGGGCTAGGATAGAGACCCAGTACTTC
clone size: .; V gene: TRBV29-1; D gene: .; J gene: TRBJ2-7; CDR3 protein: CSAAGSYEQYF; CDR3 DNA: TGCAGCGCGGCGGGGTCCTACGAGCAGTACTTC
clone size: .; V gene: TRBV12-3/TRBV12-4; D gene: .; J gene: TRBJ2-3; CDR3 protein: CASIHSTDTQYF; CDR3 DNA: TGTGCCAGCATTCACAGCACAGATACGCAGTATTTT
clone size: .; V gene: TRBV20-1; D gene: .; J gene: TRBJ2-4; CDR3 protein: CSAFLALAKNIQYF; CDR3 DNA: TGCAGTGCCTTTCTAGCGCTGGCCAAAAACATTCAGTACTTC
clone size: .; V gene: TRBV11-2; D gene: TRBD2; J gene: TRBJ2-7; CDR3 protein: CASSLLLFGGRARYEQYF; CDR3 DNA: TGTGCCAGCAGCTTACTTCTGTTCGGCGGGAGGGCCAGATACGAGCAGTACTTC
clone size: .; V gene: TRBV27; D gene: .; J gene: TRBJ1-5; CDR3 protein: CASSQVSNQPQHF; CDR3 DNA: TGTGCCAGCAGTCAGGTTAGCAATCAGCCCCAGCATTTT
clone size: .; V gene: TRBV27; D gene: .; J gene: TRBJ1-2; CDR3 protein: CASSLRPETYGYTF; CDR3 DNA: TGTGCCAGCAGTTTGCGCCCAGAGACCTATGGCTACACCTTC
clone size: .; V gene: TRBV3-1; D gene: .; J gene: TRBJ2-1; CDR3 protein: CASSPPDNLHNEQFF; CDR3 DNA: TGTGCCAGCAGCCCCCCGGACAACCTTCACAATGAGCAGTTCTTC
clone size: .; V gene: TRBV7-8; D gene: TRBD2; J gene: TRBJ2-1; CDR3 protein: CASNPGLADNEQFF; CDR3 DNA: TGTGCCAGCAACCCGGGACTAGCGGACAATGAGCAGTTCTTC
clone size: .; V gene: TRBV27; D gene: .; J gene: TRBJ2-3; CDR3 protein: CASSPRHQNTDTQYF; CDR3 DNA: TGTGCCAGCAGTCCCCGACACCAAAACACAGATACGCAGTATTTT
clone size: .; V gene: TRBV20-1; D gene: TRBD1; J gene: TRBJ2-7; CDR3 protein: CSAPGQGIYEQYF; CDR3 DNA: TGCAGTGCCCCGGGACAGGGGATCTACGAGCAGTACTTC
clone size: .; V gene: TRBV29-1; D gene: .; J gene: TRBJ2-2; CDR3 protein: CSVTPPTGELFF; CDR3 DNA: TGCAGCGTTACTCCCCCCACCGGGGAGCTGTTTTTT
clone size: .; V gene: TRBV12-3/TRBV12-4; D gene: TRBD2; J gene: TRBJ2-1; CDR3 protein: CASSKGLATSYNEQFF; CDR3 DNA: TGTGCCAGCAGTAAGGGACTAGCTACCTCCTACAATGAGCAGTTCTTC
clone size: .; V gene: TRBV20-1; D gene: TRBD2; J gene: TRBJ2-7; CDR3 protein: CSATSGYASYEQYF; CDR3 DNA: TGCAGTGCCACTAGCGGGTACGCCTCCTACGAGCAGTACTTC
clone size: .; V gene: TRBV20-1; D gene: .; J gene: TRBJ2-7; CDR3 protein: CSASKDSSYEQYF; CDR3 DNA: TGCAGTGCTAGTAAGGACTCCTCCTACGAGCAGTACTTC
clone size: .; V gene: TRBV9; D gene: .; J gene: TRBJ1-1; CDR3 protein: CASSVGSPGQLNTEAFF; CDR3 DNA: TGTGCCAGCAGCGTAGGCTCCCCGGGACAACTGAACACTGAAGCTTTCTTT
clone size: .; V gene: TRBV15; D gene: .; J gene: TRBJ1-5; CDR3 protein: CATSRGETPNQPQHF; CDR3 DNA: TGTGCCACCAGCAGGGGGGAAACGCCCAATCAGCCCCAGCATTTT
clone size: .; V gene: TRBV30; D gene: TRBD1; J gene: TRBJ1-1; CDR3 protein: CAWSVDREAFF; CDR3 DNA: TGTGCCTGGAGTGTGGACAGGGAAGCTTTCTTT
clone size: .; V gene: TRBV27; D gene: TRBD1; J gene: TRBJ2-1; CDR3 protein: CASSLDRANEQFF; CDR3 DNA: TGTGCCAGCAGTTTGGACAGGGCCAATGAGCAGTTCTTC
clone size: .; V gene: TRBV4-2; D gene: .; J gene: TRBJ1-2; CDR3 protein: CASSPEQGPNYGYTF; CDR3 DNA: TGTGCCAGCAGCCCCGAACAGGGTCCTAACTATGGCTACACCTTC
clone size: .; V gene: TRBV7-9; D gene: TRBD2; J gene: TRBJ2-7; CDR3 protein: CASSHPTSEESYEQYF; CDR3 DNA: TGTGCCAGCAGCCACCCGACTAGCGAGGAGAGCTACGAGCAGTACTTC
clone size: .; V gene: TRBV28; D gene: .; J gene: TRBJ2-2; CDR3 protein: CASSQSPGELFF; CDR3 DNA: TGTGCCAGCAGCCAATCTCCCGGGGAGCTGTTTTTT
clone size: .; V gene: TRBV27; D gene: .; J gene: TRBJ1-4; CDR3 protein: CADRLDEKLFF; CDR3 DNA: TGTGCCGACAGATTAGATGAAAAACTGTTTTTT
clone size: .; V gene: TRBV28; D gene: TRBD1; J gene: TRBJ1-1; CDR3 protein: CASSRRQGTAFF; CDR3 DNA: TGTGCCAGCAGTAGGAGACAGGGAACGGCTTTCTTT
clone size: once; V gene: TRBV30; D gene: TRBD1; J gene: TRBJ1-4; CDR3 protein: CAWSVRETGLNEKLFF; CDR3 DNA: TGTGCCTGGAGTGTACGGGAGACAGGGCTTAATGAAAAACTGTTTTTT
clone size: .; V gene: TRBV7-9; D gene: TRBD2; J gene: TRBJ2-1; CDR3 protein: CASSSLAGQSYNEQFF; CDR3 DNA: TGTGCCAGCAGCTCATTAGCGGGCCAATCCTACAATGAGCAGTTCTTC
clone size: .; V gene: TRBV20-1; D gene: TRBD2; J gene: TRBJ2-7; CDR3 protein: CMIIAGGSYEQYF; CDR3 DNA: TGCATGATAATAGCGGGAGGGTCCTACGAGCAGTACTTC
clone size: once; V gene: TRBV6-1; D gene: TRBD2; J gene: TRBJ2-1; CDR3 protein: CASSATSGRAYNEQFF; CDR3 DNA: TGTGCCAGCAGTGCGACTAGCGGGAGGGCCTACAATGAGCAGTTCTTC
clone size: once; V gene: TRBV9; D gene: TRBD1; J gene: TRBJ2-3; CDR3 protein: CASSLVDRDRVTDTQYF; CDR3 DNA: TGTGCCAGCAGCCTAGTTGACCGGGACAGGGTGACAGATACGCAGTATTTT
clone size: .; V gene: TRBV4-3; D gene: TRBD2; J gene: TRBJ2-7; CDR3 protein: CASSPRAGGPYEQYF; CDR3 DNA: TGCGCCAGCAGCCCCAGAGCGGGAGGGCCGTACGAGCAGTACTTC
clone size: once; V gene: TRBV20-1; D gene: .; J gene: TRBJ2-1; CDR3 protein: CSARANAYNEQFF; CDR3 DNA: TGCAGTGCTAGAGCTAATGCGTACAATGAGCAGTTCTTC